The sample holds one count of the clone carrying this T cell receptor (beta chain). The antigen is undetermined. Using immunoSEQ multiplex PCR, the repertoire was profiled, and TCRdb retains in-frame clones only, with some absent. The sample lists approximately 35,000 clones; 90% to 95% were seen once. V dropped 2 bases and J dropped 3 bases, with 8 bases sitting between them. Germline assignment: CDR1 SGHNT and CDR2 YYREEE (reference sequence). The CDR3 spans 13 residues. These data come from a study of circulating and synovial CD4+ cells in juvenile arthritis. Findings of the study overall: Some such blood samples were as oligoclonal as synovium. CPL and bulk CD4 samples differed at least tenfold in T cell genomes. The pathogenic-like versus bulk T cell difference escaped Vbeta family analysis. These blood cells shared more CDR3 sequences with synovium than bulk blood.

The V and J genes are TRBV5-4 and TRBJ1-1; D remains unclear. Material: CD4+ T cells from blood. This receptor was identified in a human donor with juvenile idiopathic arthritis. As DNA, the CDR3 is TGTGCCAGCAGCTTCGAGGCGGACACTGAAGCTTTCTTT. Its protein is CASSFEADTEAFF. The whole variable domain, remainder taken from reference TRBV5-4 and TRBJ1-1, is ETGVTQSPTHLIKTRGQQVTLRCSSQSGHNTVSWYQQALGQGPQFIFQYYREEENGRGNFPPRFSGLQFPNYSSELNVNALELDDSALYLCASSFEADTEAFFGQGTRLTVV.